These 30 T cell receptor beta chains originate from one sample sequenced in a study of blood T cell repertoires in COVID-19 (dated by TCRdb to about 2020). The library was made by the immunoSEQ multiplex PCR assay. The table comes from immuneACCESS by way of TCRdb, which keeps in-frame sequences with V and J called. Part of the clones is missing from these tables; in studies checked, under half for an unresolved V gene and the rest for unknown reasons. Here the sample has a few hundred thousand clones; roughly 87% occur a single time. Clones ranked in the top ten supply approximately 5.2% of the sample. Sequenced input: PBMCs or T cells enriched from blood (not recorded which). These receptors were collected from a woman under 40 who had recovered from COVID-19.

The V and J genes are TRBV21-1 and TRBJ1-2; the D call TRBD1 from the table was never checked on the DNA. TRBV21-1 corresponds to a pseudogene. The CDR3 has 13 residues. The CDR3 loop reads CASSARDRDGYTF. Here the CDR3 DNA reads TGTGCCAGCAGCGCCCGGGACAGGGATGGCTACACCTTC.

The chain combines TRBV30 with TRBJ2-7, with 11 bases identical to TRBD1. Unmatched junction bases numbered 7, after V lost 5 bases and J lost 7 bases. The length of the CDR3 is 13 residues. Germline values: CDR1 GTSNPN, CDR2 SVGIG (reference sequence). CDR3 protein: CAWVGQGAREQYF. CDR3 DNA sequence: TGTGCCTGGGTTGGACAGGGGGCACGGGAGCAGTACTTC.

This clone was picked up a small number of times. The J gene is TRBJ2-2, the V gene TRBV27; tentatively, D is TRBD2 (7 bases). This CDR3 has 16 residues. Trimming stripped 1 base from V and 4 bases from J, with 13 bases between. Germline V gene data show CDR1 as MNHEY and CDR2 as SMNVEV (reference sequence). The CDR3 reads CASSLWEGVTTGELFF. DNA of the CDR3: TGTGCCAGCAGTTTATGGGAGGGGGTGACCACCGGGGAGCTGTTTTTT.

The table lists this clone with a few counts. The chain is built from TRBV5-4 and TRBJ2-7, with a weak D call TRBD2 (6 bases). CDR3 length equals 15 residues. Germline loops: CDR1 SGHNT, CDR2 YYREEE (reference sequence). The V gene lost 0 bases and the J gene lost 1 base, with 11 bases spanning the gap. This CDR3 is CASSLGSGESYEQYF. The CDR3 region has the DNA TGTGCCAGCAGCTTGGGTTCGGGGGAGTCCTACGAGCAGTACTTC.

The chain recombines TRBV9 with TRBJ1-4; a possible D gene is TRBD1 (5 bases). The CDR3 covers 16 residues. V dropped 1 base and J dropped 6 bases, with 16 bases sitting between them. Germline V lookup: CDR1 SGDLS, CDR2 YYNGEE. CDR3 in DNA: TGTGCCAGCAGCGTACGGGCCGACAGATCGGATGAAAAACTGTTTTTT. Its protein is CASSVRADRSDEKLFF. Supplemented by reference TRBV9 and TRBJ1-4, the full variable domain reads DSGVTQTPKHLITATGQRVTLRCSPRSGDLSVYWYQQSLDQGLQFLIQYYNGEERAKGNILERFSAQQFPDLHSELNLSSLELGDSALYFCASSVRADRSDEKLFFGSGTQLSVL.

This rearrangement joins TRBV30 to TRBJ1-6; the D is unclear. Trimming removed 0 bases at V and 0 bases at J, with 9 bases between. The length of the CDR3 is 16 residues. Germline V lookup: CDR1 GTSNPN, CDR2 SVGIG (reference sequence). The DNA for the CDR3 is TGTGCCTGGAGTGTAGCGGGGAGCTCCTATAATTCACCCCTCCACTTT. This codes for CAWSVAGSSYNSPLHF.

The table lists this clone with a few counts. This chain joins TRBV7-2 and TRBJ1-2, with D tentatively TRBD1 (5 bases). Deletions cut 5 bases from V and 4 bases from J, with 20 bases between. This CDR3 spans 16 amino acids. From germline, CDR1 is SGHTA and CDR2 FQGNSA. Here the CDR3 DNA reads TGTGCCAGCAGCCCGCCGACAGTTACAGTTCTCTATGGCTACACCTTC. It specifies CASSPPTVTVLYGYTF.

This clone was observed once. V and J are TRBV4-2 and TRBJ2-5; D is ambiguous. The CDR3 is 18 amino acids. The ends were cut back, 0 bases at V and 7 bases at J, with 24 bases in the middle. The germline V gene encodes CDR1 LGHNA and CDR2 YNFKEQ. CDR3 nucleotides: TGTGCCAGCAGCCAAGAAAGCGTCCATACCTCTTCGCGAGTGACCCAGTACTTC. It specifies CASSQESVHTSSRVTQYF.

This clone has just one count. This chain joins TRBV7-3 and TRBJ1-1; TRBD1 agrees at 8 bases. Germline-derived CDR1 and CDR2 are SGHTA and FQGTGA. The V and J ends lost 3 bases and 6 bases, in that order; junction bases with no gene match: 3. CDR3 size: 13 residues. CDR3 coding DNA: TGTGCCAGCAGCTTCACAGGGGGGGCTGAAGCTTTCTTT. It encodes CASSFTGGAEAFF. Based on the CDR3 plus reference TRBV7-3 and TRBJ1-1, the full variable domain is GAGVSQTPSNKVTEKGKYVELRCDPISGHTALYWYRQSLGQGPEFLIYFQGTGAADDSGLPNDRFFAVRPEGSVSTLKIQRTERGDSAVYLCASSFTGGAEAFFGQGTRLTVV.

In the case of this clone: Other DNA sequences in this sample translate to the same CDR3. V usage is TRBV5-6 and J usage is TRBJ2-3; D possibly corresponds to TRBD2 (7 bases). The V end was cut by 0 bases, the J end by 4 bases, with 12 bases between. The germline gives CDR1 SGHDT, CDR2 YYEEEE. The CDR3 runs 15 residues. CDR3 in amino acids: CASSLGGGGADTQYF. CDR3 nucleotide sequence: TGTGCCAGCAGCTTGGGTGGCGGGGGCGCAGATACGCAGTATTTT.

V and J are TRBV6-2 or TRBV6-3 and TRBJ1-1; no clear D. Germline CDR1 MNHEY, CDR2 SVGEGT. The CDR3 runs to 15 residues. Deletions cut 2 bases from V and 0 bases from J, with 10 bases between. CDR3 residues: CASSYHRHMNTEAFF. The CDR3 DNA follows: TGTGCCAGCAGTTACCACAGACACATGAACACTGAAGCTTTCTTT.

The genes are TRBV30 and TRBJ1-5; D might be TRBD1 (5 bases). CDR1 is GTSNPN and CDR2 is SVGIG in the germline V gene (reference sequence). V was pared by 2 bases and J by 6 bases, with 14 bases between. This CDR3 contains 14 residues. CDR3 region: CAWSLGGGGQPQHF. The DNA for the CDR3 is TGTGCCTGGAGTTTGGGGGGAGGCGGTCAGCCCCAGCATTTT.

This rearrangement joins TRBV5-1 to TRBJ2-7; D might be TRBD2 (5 bases). The CDR3 length is 15 residues. Trimming removed 0 bases at V and 2 bases at J, with 12 bases between. Germline V gene lookup returns CDR1 SGHRS and CDR2 YFSETQ. The CDR3 reads CASSLVAGRAYEQYF. DNA of the CDR3: TGCGCCAGCAGCTTGGTGGCGGGCAGAGCCTACGAGCAGTACTTC.

The chain carries TRBV7-9 and TRBJ2-3, with D maybe TRBD1 (6 bases). V lost 0 bases, J lost 4 bases, and 14 bases lay in between. This CDR3 has 16 residues. Germline V lookup: CDR1 SEHNR, CDR2 FQNEAQ (reference sequence). CDR3 loop: CASSLAPSGGPDTQYF. DNA for the CDR3: TGTGCCAGCAGCTTAGCGCCCAGTGGGGGCCCAGATACGCAGTATTTT.

This chain links TRBV7-9 with TRBJ2-5; 9 bases map to TRBD2. CDR1 SEHNR and CDR2 FQNEAQ come from the germline V gene (reference sequence). The CDR3 sequence is 15 residues long. J was trimmed by 4 bases and V by 5 bases; bases with no gene match: 8. The CDR3 nucleotides read TGTGCCAGCAGCACTAAAGTGGGACTAGCAGAGACCCAGTACTTC. It specifies CASSTKVGLAETQYF.

The chain employs TRBV2 and TRBJ1-4, with TRBD1 as a possible D gene (5 bases). In germline, CDR1 is SNHLY, CDR2 FYNNEI. The CDR3 has 14 amino acids. V lost 11 bases, J lost 8 bases, and 21 bases lay in between. CDR3 in amino acids: CAQAVGREGEKLFF. The CDR3 nucleotides are TGTGCCCAAGCAGTCGGCAGGGAGGGGGAAAAACTGTTTTTT.

This chain links TRBV2 with TRBJ1-5; D unresolved. V was clipped by 6 bases and J by 0 bases, with 12 bases between them. The CDR3 runs 15 residues. CDR1 SNHLY and CDR2 FYNNEI come from the germline V gene. The CDR3 loop reads CASSEGRYSNQPQHF. In DNA, the CDR3 is TGTGCCAGCAGCGAGGGCCGGTATAGCAATCAGCCCCAGCATTTT.

The chain is built from TRBV4-2 and TRBJ1-1; 7 bases align to TRBD1. Germline loops: CDR1 LGHNA, CDR2 YNFKEQ. The V gene end was trimmed by 1 base and the J gene end by 7 bases; junction bases not matched to a gene: 9. The CDR3 length is 15 residues. The CDR3 reads CASSQGPGQNYEAFF. DNA of the CDR3: TGTGCCAGCAGCCAAGGGCCGGGACAGAACTATGAAGCTTTCTTT.

Notes on this clone: The same CDR3 can be traced to other DNA sequences in this sample. The V and J genes are TRBV9 and TRBJ1-3; D perhaps matches TRBD1 (5 bases). This CDR3 spans 15 amino acids. V was clipped by 0 bases and J by 0 bases, with 7 bases between them. The germline CDR1 and CDR2 sequences are SGDLS and YYNGEE. The CDR3 bases are TGTGCCAGCAGCGTAGTCACAGGCTCTGGAAACACCATATATTTT. Encoded protein: CASSVVTGSGNTIYF.

The V and J genes are TRBV7-2 and TRBJ1-5; D unresolved. V was trimmed by 4 bases and J by 0 bases, leaving 10 bases between them. This CDR3 has 15 residues. Germline V gene data show CDR1 as SGHTA and CDR2 as FQGNSA. CDR3 region: CASSSTRNSNQPQHF. CDR3 bases: TGTGCCAGCAGCTCTACGAGGAATAGCAATCAGCCCCAGCATTTT.

J is TRBJ1-2 and V is TRBV3-1 (or the pseudogene TRBV3-2); tentative D call: TRBD1 (5 bases). V was pared by 4 bases and J by 0 bases, with 15 bases between. From germline, CDR1 is LGHDT and CDR2 YNNKEL (reference sequence). CDR3 length equals 16 residues. The CDR3 sequence: CASSPTGGGSNYGYTF. For the CDR3, the DNA is TGTGCCAGCAGCCCTACCGGCGGGGGATCTAACTATGGCTACACCTTC.

V and J are TRBV5-1 and TRBJ1-6; weak D call: TRBD1 (6 bases). The CDR3 totals 16 residues. V lost 4 bases and J 9 bases, leaving 20 bases between the germline ends. Germline V lookup: CDR1 SGHRS, CDR2 YFSETQ. The CDR3 nucleotides read TGCGCCAGCAGCGACCTCAGTCAGGGGCAGCTTTCACCCCTCCACTTT. It yields the protein CASSDLSQGQLSPLHF. The whole variable domain, remainder taken from reference TRBV5-1 and TRBJ1-6, is KAGVTQTPRYLIKTRGQQVTLSCSPISGHRSVSWYQQTPGQGLQFLFEYFSETQRNKGNFPGRFSGRQFSNSRSEMNVSTLELGDSALYLCASSDLSQGQLSPLHFGNGTRLTVT.

The genes are TRBV5-1 and TRBJ2-1; 13 bases match TRBD2. After removal of 7 bases from V and 4 bases from J, the junction contained 5 bases not matched to a gene. The CDR3 has 15 residues. Germline CDR1 SGHRS, CDR2 YFSETQ. CDR3 residues: CASGPGLAGYNEQFF. CDR3 DNA: TGCGCCAGCGGGCCGGGACTAGCGGGGTACAATGAGCAGTTCTTC.

The gene calls are TRBV5-1 and TRBJ2-2, with TRBD1 identical over 7 bases. CDR1 and CDR2 from the germline V gene are SGHRS and YFSETQ. This CDR3 is 14 amino acids long. The ends lost 0 bases at V and 6 bases at J; junction bases unmatched: 2. The CDR3 DNA reads as TGCGCCAGCAGCTTGGGACAGGGCCCCGGGGAGCTGTTTTTT. This sequence encodes CASSLGQGPGELFF.

V gene TRBV19 combines with J gene TRBJ2-7; 7 nucleotides agree with TRBD1. There are 14 residues in the CDR3. CDR1 and CDR2 (germline): LNHDA, SQIVND (reference sequence). After removal of 3 bases from V and 3 bases from J, the junction contained 5 bases not matched to a gene. CDR3 in DNA: TGTGCCAGTAGTATCGGGACAGAGAACTACGAGCAGTACTTC. Protein: CASSIGTENYEQYF.

In its sample, this clone was seen once. The CDR3 DNA follows: TGTGCCAGCAGTGATTTGGGGGGGGGTGATACGCAGTATTTT. It translates to CASSDLGGGDTQYF. This chain uses TRBV2 with TRBJ2-3, with TRBD2 matching 7 bases. Germline lookup yields CDR1 SNHLY and CDR2 FYNNEI. Trimming removed 3 bases from V and 6 bases from J; junction bases left unmatched: 6. The length of the CDR3 is 14 residues.

This clone was seen once. The chain is built from TRBV10-3 and TRBJ1-2; D ambiguous. Germline V lookup: CDR1 ENHRY, CDR2 SYGVKD. CDR3 length equals 15 residues. With 10 bases removed from V and 6 bases from J, the gap between germline ends came to 24 bases. The CDR3 nucleotides are TGTGCCAGCATGACCTACTCGGGGAAGTATGATGGCTACACCTTC. It yields the protein CASMTYSGKYDGYTF.

The genes are TRBV15 and TRBJ1-5; tentatively, D is TRBD1 (5 bases). The CDR3 is 15 residues long. The V gene's germline CDR1 is LNHNV and CDR2 YYDKDF (reference sequence). V was trimmed by 1 base and J by 1 base, leaving 8 bases between them. The DNA for the CDR3 is TGTGCCACCAGCAGAGCCAGGGTCAGCAATCAGCCCCAGCATTTT. This encodes CATSRARVSNQPQHF.

The chain is built from TRBV5-1 and TRBJ2-3; 11 bases line up with TRBD1. Germline V gives CDR1 SGHRS, CDR2 YFSETQ. There are 16 residues in the CDR3. The ends lost 4 bases at V and 6 bases at J; junction bases unmatched: 10. The CDR3 coding sequence is TGCGCCAGCAGCACGGCCCCGGGACAGGGGGGGGATACGCAGTATTTT. It encodes CASSTAPGQGGDTQYF.

The chain joins TRBV5-1 to TRBJ2-7, with 7 bases aligning to TRBD1. The CDR3 sequence is 14 residues long. Germline V CDR1 and CDR2: SGHRS, YFSETQ. J was trimmed by 5 bases and V by 4 bases; bases with no gene match: 9. The CDR3 DNA reads TGCGCCAGCAGCCGGGACAGAGGGAGCCACGAGCAGTACTTC. Translation gives CASSRDRGSHEQYF.